This TCR beta chain was sequenced in a study of shared clonotypes between healthy human individuals. The germline V gene has CDR1 MNHEY and CDR2 SVGAGI. V was cut by 1 base and J by 0 bases, with 9 bases left in between. This CDR3 has 15 residues. Deep was the level used in running the assay. The repertoire was sequenced with immunoSEQ multiplex PCR; TCRdb's copy has only in-frame clones and lacks some. The table lists over 1.5 million clones, 95% to 99% of them singletons. What was sequenced was naive CD4+ T cells sorted from blood. Subset given: CD45RA+ positively selected. The J gene is TRBJ1-1, the V gene TRBV6-5; D remains ambiguous. The sequence was collected from a young man in good health. CDR3: CASSYFGFMNTEAFF. Here the CDR3 DNA reads TGTGCCAGCAGTTACTTTGGATTTATGAACACTGAAGCTTTCTTT.